These 21 T cell receptor beta chains were sequenced from one sample in a study of T cells in Graves' hyperthyroidism and ophthalmopathy. RNA transcripts served as the template for amplifying TCR beta CDR3 regions. With the HTBI primer set, the TCR CDR3 went through a first round of RT-PCR. TCRdb ran MiXCR on the multiplex PCR reads and lists one entry per CDR3 protein. Among hundreds of thousands of distinct CDR3 sequences listed, about 15% were seen once. Material for sequencing was blood. The origin of the receptors is a woman between 40 and 55 years old with Graves' ophthalmopathy.

This clonotype was seen more than once but under ten times. J is TRBJ2-6 and V is TRBV5-1; D unclear. V lost 0 bases, J lost 4 bases, and 11 bases lay in between. Germline CDR1 is SGHRS and CDR2 is YFSETQ. The CDR3 spans 16 residues. CDR3 sequence (DNA): TGCGCCAGCAGCTTGGGCAGTCCTTCAGGGGCCAACGTCCTGACTTTC. Translation gives CASSLGSPSGANVLTF.

The genes are TRBV28 and TRBJ2-7; perhaps TRBD2 as D (5 bases). Looked up from germline, CDR1 is MDHEN and CDR2 is SYDVKM. V shed 9 bases and J shed 0 bases, with 15 bases lying between them. This CDR3 comprises 14 residues. The CDR3 DNA reads as TGTGCCAGTTCTAGCCAGATAAACTCCTACGAGCAGTACTTC. This sequence encodes CASSSQINSYEQYF.

At least ten counts were recorded for this clonotype. The gene calls are TRBV29-1 and TRBJ1-2, with a possible D match to TRBD1 (6 bases). Trimming cost V 7 bases and J 5 bases, with 14 bases left between them. CDR1 and CDR2 (germline): SQVTM, ANQGSEA. This CDR3 region has 12 residues. CDR3 protein: CSADSGIYGYTF. The CDR3, as DNA: TGCAGCGCGGACAGTGGGATATATGGCTACACCTTC.

This clonotype was seen at least ten times. V and J are TRBV20-1 and TRBJ1-6; D gene uncertain. This CDR3 region has 13 residues. Deletions cut 2 bases from V and 9 bases from J, with 11 bases between. Germline-derived CDR1 and CDR2 are DFQATT and SNEGSKA (reference sequence). Written as DNA, the CDR3 is TGCAGTGCTAGAATGGTGGGGATTTCACCCCTCCACTTT. Translating gives CSARMVGISPLHF.

This clonotype was detected only a few times. The V and J genes are TRBV2 and TRBJ2-3, with D possibly being TRBD2 (5 bases). CDR3 length: 14 residues. Trimming took 9 bases from V and 0 from J, leaving 13 bases between them. Germline CDR1 is SNHLY and CDR2 is FYNNEI. The CDR3 bases are TGTGCCAGTCTCCGGGAACGGAGCACAGATACGCAGTATTTT. It is translated as CASLRERSTDTQYF.

This clonotype has ten or more counts. The rearrangement joins TRBV27 to TRBJ2-2, with 9 bases identical to TRBD2. Germline V gene sequence: CDR1 MNHEY, CDR2 SMNVEV (reference sequence). J was trimmed by 4 bases and V by 6 bases; bases with no gene match: 6. The CDR3 loop spans 15 amino acids. The DNA for the CDR3 is TGTGCCAGCAGGGAGATTAGCGGGAGCACCGGGGAGCTGTTTTTT. Amino acid sequence: CASREISGSTGELFF.

This clonotype was counted ten times or more. The chain is built from TRBV11-2 and TRBJ2-5; TRBD2 is a possible D gene (5 bases). Germline V CDR1 and CDR2: SGHAT, FQNNGV. CDR3 size: 14 residues. V was shortened by 2 bases and J by 5 bases, with 12 bases between the two germline ends. The CDR3 DNA is TGTGCCAGCAGCTTAACGGGGAGAGGGGAGACCCAGTACTTC. It encodes CASSLTGRGETQYF.

CDR3 DNA: TGTGCCTGGAGTAGGGACAGGGTGGGCGAGCAGTACTTC. This sequence encodes CAWSRDRVGEQYF. This rearrangement joins TRBV30 to TRBJ2-7; 9 bases fit TRBD1. Germline V gene data show CDR1 as GTSNPN and CDR2 as SVGIG (reference sequence). V was clipped by 2 bases and J by 6 bases; unmatched bases: 5. The CDR3 contains 13 residues. Full variable domain (rest looked up from reference TRBV30 and TRBJ2-7): SQTIHQWPATLVQPVGSPLSLECTVEGTSNPNLYWYRQAAGRGLQLLFYSVGIGQISSEVPQNLSASRPQDRQFILSSKKLLLSDSGFYLCAWSRDRVGEQYFGPGTRLTVT.

This clonotype was seen ten or more times. The genes are TRBV20-1 and TRBJ2-7; 9 nucleotides match TRBD2. CDR1 is DFQATT and CDR2 is SNEGSKA in the germline V gene (reference sequence). V trimming: 3 bases; J trimming: 4 bases; junction bases outside the gene matches: 13. The CDR3 sequence is 16 residues long. The CDR3 sequence is CSARGSSGRFRYEQYF. The CDR3 region has the DNA TGCAGTGCTAGGGGGTCGAGCGGGAGGTTTCGATACGAGCAGTACTTC.

This clonotype came up many times. CDR3 protein: CAWGTTYEQYF. CDR3 nucleotides: TGTGCCTGGGGCACTACTTACGAGCAGTACTTC. The chain links TRBV30 to TRBJ2-7; D unresolved. The V end was cut by 5 bases, the J end by 4 bases, with 9 bases between. The germline V gene has CDR1 GTSNPN and CDR2 SVGIG (reference sequence). The CDR3 extends over 11 amino acids. Filled out from reference TRBV30 and TRBJ2-7, the complete variable domain reads SQTIHQWPATLVQPVGSPLSLECTVEGTSNPNLYWYRQAAGRGLQLLFYSVGIGQISSEVPQNLSASRPQDRQFILSSKKLLLSDSGFYLCAWGTTYEQYFGPGTRLTVT.

This clonotype is termed medium-sized. The chain is built from TRBV12-3 or TRBV12-4 and TRBJ2-5; D unclear. The CDR3 contains 12 residues. The ends were cut back, 3 bases at V and 2 bases at J, with 4 bases in the middle. Here the CDR3 DNA reads TGTGCCAGCAGTTTCAGTCAAGAGACCCAGTACTTC. Protein: CASSFSQETQYF.

This clonotype was picked up a small number of times. A junction boundary mismatches the germline segment, possibly from a read error. CDR3 sequence reads: CASRGTSGVSGANALTF. For the CDR3, the DNA is TGTGCCAGCAGGGGGACTAGCGGCGTCTCTGGGGCCAACGCCCTGACTTTC. The chain combines TRBV6-1 with TRBJ2-6; 11 bases align to TRBD2. This CDR3 is built from 17 residues. CDR1 is MNHNS and CDR2 is SASEGT in the germline V gene.

This clonotype appeared many times. The chain joins TRBV29-1 to TRBJ1-1, with D tentatively TRBD1 (6 bases). Germline CDR1 is SQVTM and CDR2 is ANQGSEA. There are 13 residues in the CDR3. V lost 1 base, J lost 3 bases, and 9 bases lay in between. Here the CDR3 DNA reads TGCAGCGTTGAAGGGACAGAGTACACTGAAGCTTTCTTT. This sequence encodes CSVEGTEYTEAFF.

Ten or more counts support this clonotype. CDR3 sequence (DNA): TGTGCCAGCAGCCAGCTAGTCGGGGGACAAACTCAAAGTAACTATGGCTACACCTTC. This codes for CASSQLVGGQTQSNYGYTF. The rearrangement joins TRBV4-2 to TRBJ1-2, with D possibly being TRBD1 (6 bases). The CDR3 has 19 amino acids. Germline values: CDR1 LGHNA, CDR2 YNFKEQ. V was shortened by 3 bases and J by 1 base, with 24 bases between the two germline ends.

This clonotype was seen at least ten times. The chain uses TRBV6-5 and TRBJ2-7; unclear D gene. In germline, CDR1 is MNHEY, CDR2 SVGAGI. The CDR3 loop spans 14 amino acids. The V and J ends lost 4 bases and 3 bases respectively, with 13 bases between them. CDR3 coding DNA: TGTGCCAGCAGTTCCCGGTATGGGAACTACGAGCAGTACTTC. The encoded protein is CASSSRYGNYEQYF.

Ten or more counts support this clonotype. CDR3 in amino acids: CASSIPGQGEAFF. The CDR3 DNA sequence: TGTGCCAGCAGTATTCCGGGACAGGGGGAAGCTTTCTTT. The chain has TRBV28 and TRBJ1-1, with 10 bases lining up with TRBD1. CDR1 and CDR2 (germline): MDHEN, SYDVKM. The junction had 5 bases not matched to a gene; V was cut back by 5 bases and J by 8 bases. The CDR3 is 13 residues long.

This clonotype came up many times. The chain is built from TRBV6-2 or TRBV6-3 and TRBJ2-4, with 9 nucleotides matching TRBD1. V was pared by 7 bases and J by 4 bases, with 8 bases of the junction left unmatched. The germline gives CDR1 MNHEY, CDR2 SVGEGT. There are 15 residues in the CDR3. DNA of the CDR3: TGTGCCAGCACCTCCCCCGGACAGGGGAAAAACATTCAGTACTTC. Translation gives CASTSPGQGKNIQYF.

The rearrangement links TRBV12-3 or TRBV12-4 to TRBJ2-2; D is perhaps TRBD1 (5 bases). With 7 bases removed from V and 1 base from J, the gap between germline ends came to 16 bases. This CDR3 contains 16 residues. CDR3 sequence (DNA): TGTGCCAGCATCAAGGGGCCTCGCAAGAACACCGGGGAGCTGTTTTTT. Protein: CASIKGPRKNTGELFF.

This clonotype came up once. For the CDR3, the DNA is TGTGCCAGCTGTCTAGGCACCGGGGAGCTGTTTTTT. Amino acid sequence: CASCLGTGELFF. The J gene is TRBJ2-2, the V gene TRBV28; D uncertain. The CDR3 has 12 residues. Germline values: CDR1 MDHEN, CDR2 SYDVKM. V shed 8 bases and J shed 4 bases, with 8 bases lying between them.

The gene calls are TRBV5-1 and TRBJ1-2; TRBD1 agrees at 10 bases. Germline values: CDR1 SGHRS, CDR2 YFSETQ. This CDR3 contains 16 residues. With V trimmed by 4 bases and J by 3 bases, 9 bases remained unmatched. The CDR3 coding sequence is TGCGCCAGCAGCCGGAACCCCGGGACAGGGGACTATGGCTACACCTTC. Its protein product is CASSRNPGTGDYGYTF. Based on the CDR3 plus reference TRBV5-1 and TRBJ1-2, the full variable domain is KAGVTQTPRYLIKTRGQQVTLSCSPISGHRSVSWYQQTPGQGLQFLFEYFSETQRNKGNFPGRFSGRQFSNSRSEMNVSTLELGDSALYLCASSRNPGTGDYGYTFGSGTRLTVV.

The V and J genes are TRBV19 and TRBJ1-2; no firm D call. CDR3 length equals 14 residues. The germline V gene encodes CDR1 LNHDA and CDR2 SQIVND (reference sequence). V lost 5 bases and J 8 bases, leaving 18 bases between the germline ends. Here the CDR3 reads CASSPPGKPLGYTF. For the CDR3, the DNA is TGTGCCAGTAGTCCGCCGGGTAAGCCTCTGGGCTACACCTTC.